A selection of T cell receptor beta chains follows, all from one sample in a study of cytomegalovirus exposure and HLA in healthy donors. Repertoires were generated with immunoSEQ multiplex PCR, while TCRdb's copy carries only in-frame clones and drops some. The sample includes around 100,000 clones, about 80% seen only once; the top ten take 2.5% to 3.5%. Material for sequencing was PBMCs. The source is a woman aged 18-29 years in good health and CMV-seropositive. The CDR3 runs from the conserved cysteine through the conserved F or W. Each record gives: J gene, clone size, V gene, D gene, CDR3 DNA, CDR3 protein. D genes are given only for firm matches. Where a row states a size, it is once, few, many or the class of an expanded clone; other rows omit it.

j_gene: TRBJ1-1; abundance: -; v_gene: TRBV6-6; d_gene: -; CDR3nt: TGTGCCAGCAGTACCCTAACAGGGCAGAACACTGAAGCTTTCTTT; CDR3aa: CASSTLTGQNTEAFF
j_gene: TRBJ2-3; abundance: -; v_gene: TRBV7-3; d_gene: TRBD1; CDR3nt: TGTGCCAGCAGTCATGGGACAGCGCTGTTGGATACGCAGTATTTT; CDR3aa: CASSHGTALLDTQYF
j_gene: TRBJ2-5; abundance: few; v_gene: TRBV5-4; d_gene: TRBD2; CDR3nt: TGTGCCAGCAGCTATAGCGGGAGACGACATGAGACCCAGTACTTC; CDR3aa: CASSYSGRRHETQYF
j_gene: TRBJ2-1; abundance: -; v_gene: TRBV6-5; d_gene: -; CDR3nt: TGTGCCAGCAGTGTAGGGGGTTGGGAGCAGTTCTTC; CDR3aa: CASSVGGWEQFF
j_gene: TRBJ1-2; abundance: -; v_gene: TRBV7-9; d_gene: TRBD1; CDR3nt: TGTGCCAGCAGTACGAGGGGGCGCGGGTATGGCTACACCTTC; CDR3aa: CASSTRGRGYGYTF
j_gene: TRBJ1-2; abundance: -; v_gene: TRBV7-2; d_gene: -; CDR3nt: TGTGCCAGCAGCTTAGGACAGAATAACTATGGCTACACCTTC; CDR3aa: CASSLGQNNYGYTF
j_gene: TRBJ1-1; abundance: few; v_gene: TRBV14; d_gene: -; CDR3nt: TGTGCCAGCAGCCAAGATAGATCCCTGGACACTGAAGCTTTCTTT; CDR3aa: CASSQDRSLDTEAFF
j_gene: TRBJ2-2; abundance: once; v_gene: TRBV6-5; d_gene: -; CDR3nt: TGTGCCAGCAGTTTCAACGGTGGCGGGGAGCTGTTTTTT; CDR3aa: CASSFNGGGELFF
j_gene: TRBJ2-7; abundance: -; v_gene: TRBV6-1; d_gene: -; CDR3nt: TGTGCCAGCAGTGAACAGGGTCATAAGCAGTACTTC; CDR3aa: CASSEQGHKQYF
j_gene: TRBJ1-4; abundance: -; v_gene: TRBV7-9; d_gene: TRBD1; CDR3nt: TGTGCCAGCAGCGAGACAGGGCGACGCGAAAAACTGTTTTTT; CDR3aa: CASSETGRREKLFF
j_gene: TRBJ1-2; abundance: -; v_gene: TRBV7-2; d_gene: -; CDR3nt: TGTGCCAGCCGGGGACGAGGGGGCTATGGCTACACCTTC; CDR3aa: CASRGRGGYGYTF
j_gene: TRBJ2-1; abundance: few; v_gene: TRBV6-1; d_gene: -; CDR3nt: TGTGCCAGCCGGATCTCGACAGGCCCCAATGAGCAGTTCTTC; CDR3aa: CASRISTGPNEQFF
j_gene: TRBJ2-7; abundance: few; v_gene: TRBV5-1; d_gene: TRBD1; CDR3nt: TGCGCCAGCAGCATCGGGACAGGGGGCGCCGAGCAGTACTTC; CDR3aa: CASSIGTGGAEQYF
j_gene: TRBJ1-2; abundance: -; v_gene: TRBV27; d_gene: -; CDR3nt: TGTGCCAGCAGGACGTTGGGAGAAGCTAACTATGGCTACACCTTC; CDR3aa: CASRTLGEANYGYTF
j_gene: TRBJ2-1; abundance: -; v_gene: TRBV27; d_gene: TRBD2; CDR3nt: TGTGCCAGCAGTCCAGGGACTAGCGGGCCTAATCAGAATGAGCAGTTCTTC; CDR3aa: CASSPGTSGPNQNEQFF
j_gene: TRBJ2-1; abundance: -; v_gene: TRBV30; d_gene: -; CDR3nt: TGTGCCTGGAGTGACCTCCTCCGACAACAGTTCTTC; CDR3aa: CAWSDLLRQQFF
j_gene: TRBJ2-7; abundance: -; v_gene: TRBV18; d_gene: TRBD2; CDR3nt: TGTGCCAGCTCACCACCAAGACTAGCGGGAGACTACGAGCAGTACTTC; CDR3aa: CASSPPRLAGDYEQYF
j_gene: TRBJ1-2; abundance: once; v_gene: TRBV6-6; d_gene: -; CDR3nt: TGTGCCAGCCGGCCGCAGGGGAGCTATGGCTACACCTTC; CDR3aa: CASRPQGSYGYTF
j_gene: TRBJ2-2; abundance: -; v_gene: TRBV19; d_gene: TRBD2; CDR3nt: TGTGCCAGTCAGGGACTAGCGGGAGTTGGGGAGCTGTTTTTT; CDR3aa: CASQGLAGVGELFF
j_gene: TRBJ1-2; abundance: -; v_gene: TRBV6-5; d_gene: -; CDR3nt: TGTGCCAGCAGGGCTCCTCAGGGGAAGTATGGCTACACCTTC; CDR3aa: CASRAPQGKYGYTF
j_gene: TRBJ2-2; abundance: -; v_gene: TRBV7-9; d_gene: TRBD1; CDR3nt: TGTTCCAGCAGCTCACAGGGGACCGGGGAGCTGTTTTTT; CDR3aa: CSSSSQGTGELFF
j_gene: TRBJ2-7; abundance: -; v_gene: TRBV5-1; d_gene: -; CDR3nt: TGCGCCAGCAGCCTGGGGGGCGGGAGCTCCTACGAGCAGTACTTC; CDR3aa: CASSLGGGSSYEQYF
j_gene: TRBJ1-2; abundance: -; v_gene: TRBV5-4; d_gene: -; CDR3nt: TGTGCCAGCAGCTTGGGGGCCAGCAACTATGGCTACACCTTC; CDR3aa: CASSLGASNYGYTF
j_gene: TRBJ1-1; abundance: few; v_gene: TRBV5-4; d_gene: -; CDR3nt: TGTGCCAGCAGCTTGGACAGGAACACTGAAGCTTTCTTT; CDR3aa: CASSLDRNTEAFF
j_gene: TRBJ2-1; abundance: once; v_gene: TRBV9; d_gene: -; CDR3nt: TGTGCCAGCACCCCACTCGACAATGAGCAGTTCTTC; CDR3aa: CASTPLDNEQFF
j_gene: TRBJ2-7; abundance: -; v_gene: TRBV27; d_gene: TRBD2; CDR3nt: TGTGCCAGCAGTAGGGGACTAGCGGGTGTGACATCCGAGCAGTACTTC; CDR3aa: CASSRGLAGVTSEQYF
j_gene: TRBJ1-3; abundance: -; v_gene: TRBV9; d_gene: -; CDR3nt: TGTGCCAGCAGCGTAGGGGCAGAACGGGGGTCTGGAAACACCATATATTTT; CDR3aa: CASSVGAERGSGNTIYF
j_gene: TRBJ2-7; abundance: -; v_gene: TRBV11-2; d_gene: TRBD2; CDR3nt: TGTGCCAGCAGCTTAGATTCGGGCAGGACTAGCTCCTACGAGCAGTACTTC; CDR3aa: CASSLDSGRTSSYEQYF
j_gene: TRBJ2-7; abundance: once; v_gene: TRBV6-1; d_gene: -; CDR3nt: TGTGCCAGCAGTGAAATTTTACTGGAGCAGTACTTC; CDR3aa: CASSEILLEQYF
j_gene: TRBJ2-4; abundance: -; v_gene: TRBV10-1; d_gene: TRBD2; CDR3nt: TGCGCCAGCAGTGCCGCGGGGGATTCGGGAAACATTCAGTACTTC; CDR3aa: CASSAAGDSGNIQYF
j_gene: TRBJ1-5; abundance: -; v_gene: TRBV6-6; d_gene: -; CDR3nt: TGTGCCAGCAGTACTAGGCCCCTTAGCAATCAGCCCCAGCATTTT; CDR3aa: CASSTRPLSNQPQHF
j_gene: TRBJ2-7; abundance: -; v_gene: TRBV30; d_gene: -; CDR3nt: TGTGCCTGGATCGGGAGCTACGAGCAGTACTTC; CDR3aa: CAWIGSYEQYF
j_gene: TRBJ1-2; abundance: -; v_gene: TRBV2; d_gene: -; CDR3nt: TGTGCCAGCAGTGAAGGCGACAGTTATAACTATGGCTACACCTTC; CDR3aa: CASSEGDSYNYGYTF
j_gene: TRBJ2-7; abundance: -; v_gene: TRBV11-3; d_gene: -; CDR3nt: TGTGCCAGCAGCTACGGACTGGCTTCCTACGAGCAGTACTTC; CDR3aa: CASSYGLASYEQYF
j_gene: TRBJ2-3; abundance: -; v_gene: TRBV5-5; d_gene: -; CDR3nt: TGTGCCAGCAGCTTGGACCCGGGGCGGGGAGATACGCAGTATTTT; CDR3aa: CASSLDPGRGDTQYF
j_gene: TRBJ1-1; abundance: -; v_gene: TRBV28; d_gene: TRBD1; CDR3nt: TGTGCCAGCCGCTACCGACTGACAGGGGACACTGAAGCTTTCTTT; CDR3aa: CASRYRLTGDTEAFF
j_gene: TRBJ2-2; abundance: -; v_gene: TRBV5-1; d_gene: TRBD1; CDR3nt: TGCGCCAGCACGACAGGGCTTAACACCGGGGAGCTGTTTTTT; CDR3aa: CASTTGLNTGELFF
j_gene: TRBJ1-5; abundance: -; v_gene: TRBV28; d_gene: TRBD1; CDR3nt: TGTGCCAGCAACCTGGGACAGGGGTTCAATCAGCCCCAGCATTTT; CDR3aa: CASNLGQGFNQPQHF
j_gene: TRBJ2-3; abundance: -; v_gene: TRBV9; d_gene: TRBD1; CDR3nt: TGTGCCAGCAGCACCGCAGGGGGCGCGAGAGATACGCAGTATTTT; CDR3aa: CASSTAGGARDTQYF
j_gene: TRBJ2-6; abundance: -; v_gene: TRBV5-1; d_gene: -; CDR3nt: TGCGCCAGCAGCTTGGAATCTGGGGCCAACGTCCCGACTTTC; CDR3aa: CASSLESGANVPTF
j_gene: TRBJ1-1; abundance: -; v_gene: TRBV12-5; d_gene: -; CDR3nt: TGTGCTAGTGGTCCCCCACCAACAAACACTGAAGCTTTCTTT; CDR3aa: CASGPPPTNTEAFF
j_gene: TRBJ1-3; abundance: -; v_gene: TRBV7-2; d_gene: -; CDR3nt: TGTGCCAGCAGCTTAGGTAGCAGCTCTGGAAACACCATATATTTT; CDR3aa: CASSLGSSSGNTIYF
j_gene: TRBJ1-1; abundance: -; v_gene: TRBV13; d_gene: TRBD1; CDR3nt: TGTGCCAGCAGCCCAGTGGGTTACAGGGGATCGAACACTGAAGCTTTCTTT; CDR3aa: CASSPVGYRGSNTEAFF
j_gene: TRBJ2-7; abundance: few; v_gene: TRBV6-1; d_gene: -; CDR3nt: TGTGCCAGCAGTCAGCGACAGTTTCCCGAGCAGTACTTC; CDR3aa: CASSQRQFPEQYF
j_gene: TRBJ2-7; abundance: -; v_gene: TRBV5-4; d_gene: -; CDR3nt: TGTGCCAGCAGCCTCGGGTATTCCTACGAGCAGTACTTC; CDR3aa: CASSLGYSYEQYF
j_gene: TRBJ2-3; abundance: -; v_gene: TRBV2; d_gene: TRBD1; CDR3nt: TGTGCCAGCAGTGTTCTCAGGGGGTCCGATACGCAGTATTTT; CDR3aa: CASSVLRGSDTQYF
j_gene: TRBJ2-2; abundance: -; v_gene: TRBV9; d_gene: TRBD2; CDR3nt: TGTGCCAGCAGCTCCAGGACTAGCACCGGGGAGCTGTTTTTT; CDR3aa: CASSSRTSTGELFF
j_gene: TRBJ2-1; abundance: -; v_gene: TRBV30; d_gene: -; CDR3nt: TGTGCCTGGAGTGCTCAGGGACTCAATGAGCAGTTCTTC; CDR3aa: CAWSAQGLNEQFF
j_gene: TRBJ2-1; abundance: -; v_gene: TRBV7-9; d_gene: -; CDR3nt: TGTGCCAGCAGCTATACTATGAGCTCCTACAATGAGCAGTTCTTC; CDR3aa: CASSYTMSSYNEQFF
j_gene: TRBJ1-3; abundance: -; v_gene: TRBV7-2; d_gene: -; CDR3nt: TGTGCCAGCAGCTTAGAAAGGGGTCTGGGAAACACCATATATTTT; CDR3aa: CASSLERGLGNTIYF
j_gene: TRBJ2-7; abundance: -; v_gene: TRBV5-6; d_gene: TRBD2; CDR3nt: TGTGCCAGCAGCTTCTACGCTAGCGGGAGCCCCAAATACGAGCAGTACTTC; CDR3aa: CASSFYASGSPKYEQYF
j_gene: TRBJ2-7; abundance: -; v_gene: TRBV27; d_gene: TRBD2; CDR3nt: TGTGCCAGCCAAACCGAACAGTTTAACGGGAGGGCAGACGAGCAGTACTTC; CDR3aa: CASQTEQFNGRADEQYF
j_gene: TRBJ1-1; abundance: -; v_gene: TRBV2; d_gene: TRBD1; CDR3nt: TGTGCCAGCAGTAAAGGGACAGAGAACACTGAAGCTTTCTTT; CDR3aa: CASSKGTENTEAFF
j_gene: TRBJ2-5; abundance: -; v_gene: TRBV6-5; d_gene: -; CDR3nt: TGTGCCACCAGGGGGGAGGGCCAAGAGACCCAGTACTTC; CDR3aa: CATRGEGQETQYF
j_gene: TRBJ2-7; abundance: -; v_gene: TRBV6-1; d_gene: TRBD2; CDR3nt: TGTGCCAGCAGTGAACTAGCGGGAGGCTCCTACGAGCAGTACTTC; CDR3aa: CASSELAGGSYEQYF
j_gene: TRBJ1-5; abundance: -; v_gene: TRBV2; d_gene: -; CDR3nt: TGTGCCAGCAGTGACCCCCTCTCGGGCAATCAGCCCCAGCATTTT; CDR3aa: CASSDPLSGNQPQHF
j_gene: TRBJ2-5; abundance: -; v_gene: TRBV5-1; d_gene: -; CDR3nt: TGCGCCAGCAGCTTGGATGACGGGATGGAGACCCAGTACTTC; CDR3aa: CASSLDDGMETQYF
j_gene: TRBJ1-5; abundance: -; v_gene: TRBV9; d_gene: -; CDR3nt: TGTGCCAGCAGCGTAGGGGGGGGGCAGCCCCAGCATTTT; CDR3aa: CASSVGGGQPQHF
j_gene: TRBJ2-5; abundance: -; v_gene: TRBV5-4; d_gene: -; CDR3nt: TGTGCCAGCTCGACCAAAGAGGGTAAAGAGACCCAGTACTTC; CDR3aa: CASSTKEGKETQYF
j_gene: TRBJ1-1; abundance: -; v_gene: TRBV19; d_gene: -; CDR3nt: TGTGCCAGTAGCGATCCCCCCGGCGGAGCTTTCTTT; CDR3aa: CASSDPPGGAFF